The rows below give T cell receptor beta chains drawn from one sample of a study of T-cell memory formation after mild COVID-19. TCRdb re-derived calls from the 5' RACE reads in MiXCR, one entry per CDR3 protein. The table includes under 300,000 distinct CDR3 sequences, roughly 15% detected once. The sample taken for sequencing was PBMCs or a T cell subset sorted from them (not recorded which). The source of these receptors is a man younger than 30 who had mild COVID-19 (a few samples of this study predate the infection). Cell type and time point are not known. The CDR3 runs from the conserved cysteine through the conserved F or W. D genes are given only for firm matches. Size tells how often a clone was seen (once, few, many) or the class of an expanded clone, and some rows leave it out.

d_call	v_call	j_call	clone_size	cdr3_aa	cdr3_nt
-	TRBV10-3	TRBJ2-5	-	CATEPGDQETQYF	TGTGCCACCGAGCCGGGGGACCAAGAGACCCAGTACTTC
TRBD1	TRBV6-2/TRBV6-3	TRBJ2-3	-	CASSYHNRGQRDTQYF	TGTGCCAGCAGTTACCACAACAGGGGGCAGAGAGATACGCAGTATTTT
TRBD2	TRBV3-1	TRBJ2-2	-	CASSQEGRGPGELFF	TGTGCCAGCAGCCAAGAAGGGAGGGGACCCGGGGAGCTGTTTTTT
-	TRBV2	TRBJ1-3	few	CASSNSGNTIYF	TGTGCCAGCAGTAACTCTGGAAACACCATATATTTT
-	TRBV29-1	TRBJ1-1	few	CSVEVYRLNTEAFF	TGCAGCGTTGAAGTCTACAGGTTGAACACTGAAGCTTTCTTT
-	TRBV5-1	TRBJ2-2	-	CASSFAGADTGELFF	TGCGCCAGCAGCTTCGCAGGGGCGGACACCGGGGAGCTGTTTTTT
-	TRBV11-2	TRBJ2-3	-	CASSRGQPSTDTQYF	TGTGCCAGCAGCCGCGGACAGCCCTCCACAGATACGCAGTATTTT
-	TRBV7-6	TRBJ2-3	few	CASSSNYADTQYF	TGTGCCAGCAGCTCCAATTATGCAGATACGCAGTATTTT
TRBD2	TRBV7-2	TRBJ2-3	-	CASSKLAGGTDTQYF	TGTGCCAGCAGCAAACTAGCGGGGGGGACAGATACGCAGTATTTT
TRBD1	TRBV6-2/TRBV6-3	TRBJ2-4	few	CASSYWDRVGQYF	TGTGCCAGCAGTTACTGGGACAGGGTGGGTCAGTACTTC
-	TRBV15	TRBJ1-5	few	CATSRDWAGVYNQPQHF	TGTGCCACCAGCAGAGATTGGGCAGGGGTATACAATCAGCCCCAGCATTTT
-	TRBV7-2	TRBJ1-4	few	CASSLGGVGNEKLFF	TGTGCCAGCAGCTTAGGTGGGGTTGGTAATGAAAAACTGTTTTTT
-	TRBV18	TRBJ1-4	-	CASSRKGGRNEKLFF	TGTGCCAGCTCACGCAAGGGAGGAAGGAATGAAAAACTGTTTTTT
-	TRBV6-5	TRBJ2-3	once	CARITRDTQYF	TGTGCCAGAATCACTCGGGATACGCAGTATTTT
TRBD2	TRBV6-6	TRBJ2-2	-	CASSHRGGLGTGELFF	TGTGCCAGCAGCCACCGGGGGGGCCTCGGCACCGGGGAGCTGTTTTTT
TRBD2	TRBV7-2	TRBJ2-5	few	CASSFSSGAETQYF	TGTGCCAGCAGCTTTTCTAGCGGGGCAGAGACCCAGTACTTC
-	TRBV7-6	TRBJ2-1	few	CASSVNQGRTPNEQFF	TGTGCCAGCAGCGTGAACCAGGGACGGACTCCCAATGAGCAGTTCTTC
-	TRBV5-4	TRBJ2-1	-	CASSKQGTSNEQFF	TGTGCCAGCAGCAAACAGGGGACTTCCAATGAGCAGTTCTTC
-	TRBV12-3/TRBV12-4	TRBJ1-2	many	CASSLARGQANYGYTF	TGTGCCAGCAGTTTAGCCCGCGGACAAGCAAACTATGGCTACACCTTC
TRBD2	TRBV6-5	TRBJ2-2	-	CASSLESGVTGELFF	TGTGCCAGCAGCCTCGAAAGCGGGGTCACCGGGGAGCTGTTTTTT
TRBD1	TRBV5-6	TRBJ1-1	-	CASSIPTGVAFF	TGTGCCAGCAGCATTCCCACAGGGGTGGCTTTCTTT
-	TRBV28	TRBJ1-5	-	CASSLLDVWSQPQHF	TGTGCCAGCAGTTTATTGGACGTCTGGAGTCAGCCCCAGCATTTT
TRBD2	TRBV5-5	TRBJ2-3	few	CASGLAGTDTQYF	TGTGCCAGTGGACTAGCGGGCACAGATACGCAGTATTTT
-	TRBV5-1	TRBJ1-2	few	CASSPEGDSYGYTF	TGCGCCAGCAGCCCCGAGGGAGATAGCTATGGCTACACCTTC
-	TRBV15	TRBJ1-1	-	CATSREQSTEAFF	TGTGCCACCAGCAGAGAACAGAGCACTGAAGCTTTCTTT
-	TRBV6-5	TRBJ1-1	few	CASRNLNTEAFF	TGTGCCAGCAGGAATTTGAACACTGAAGCTTTCTTT
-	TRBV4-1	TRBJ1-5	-	CASSTGDQPQHF	TGCGCCAGCAGCACTGGGGATCAGCCCCAGCATTTT
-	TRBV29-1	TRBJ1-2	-	CSVEGAAGLYGYTF	TGCAGCGTTGAGGGGGCGGCGGGTCTCTATGGCTACACCTTC
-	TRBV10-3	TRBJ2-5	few	CAIGQQETQYF	TGTGCCATCGGCCAGCAAGAGACCCAGTACTTC